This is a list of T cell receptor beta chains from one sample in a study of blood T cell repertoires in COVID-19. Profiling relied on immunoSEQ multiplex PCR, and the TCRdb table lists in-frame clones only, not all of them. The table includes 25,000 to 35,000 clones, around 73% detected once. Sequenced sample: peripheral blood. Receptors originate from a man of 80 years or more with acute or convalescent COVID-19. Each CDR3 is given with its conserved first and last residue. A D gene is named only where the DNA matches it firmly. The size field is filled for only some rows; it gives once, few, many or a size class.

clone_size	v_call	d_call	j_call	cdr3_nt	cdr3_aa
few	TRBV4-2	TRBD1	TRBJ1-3	TGTGCCAGCAGCCAAGATACGGACAGGGGGTCCCCTTCAGGTTTT	CASSQDTDRGSPSGF
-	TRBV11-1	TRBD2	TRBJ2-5	TGTGCCAGCAGCTTAGGGCTAGCGGGGGTCCAAGAGACCCAGTACTTC	CASSLGLAGVQETQYF
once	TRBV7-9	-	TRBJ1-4	TGTGCCAGCAGTTTTGACAGAAGAAAACTGTTTTTT	CASSFDRRKLFF
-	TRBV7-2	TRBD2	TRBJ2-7	TGTGCCAGCAGCATAGGGGTCCGGACTAGCACCTACGAGCAGTACTTC	CASSIGVRTSTYEQYF
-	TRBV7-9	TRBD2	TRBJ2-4	TGTGCCAGCAGCTTAGGAGGAGCTAGCGGGGGCAAGATGAGGAACATTCAGTACTTC	CASSLGGASGGKMRNIQYF
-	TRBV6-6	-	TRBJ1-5	TGTGCCAGCACCACCAACCTCAGGGGAGGGAATCAGCCCCAGCATTTT	CASTTNLRGGNQPQHF
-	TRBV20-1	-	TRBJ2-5	TGCAGTAGCCAAGATCAAGAGACCCAGTACTTC	CSSQDQETQYF
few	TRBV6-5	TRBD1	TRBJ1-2	TGTGCCAGCAGTAGGGGACAGTACTATGGCTACACCTTC	CASSRGQYYGYTF
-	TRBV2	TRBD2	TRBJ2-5	TGTGCCAGCAGTGAAACACGACTAGCCCAAGAGACCCAGTACTTC	CASSETRLAQETQYF
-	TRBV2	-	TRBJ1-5	TGTGCCAGCAGGCCCCAGGAAAATCAGCCCCAGCATTTT	CASRPQENQPQHF
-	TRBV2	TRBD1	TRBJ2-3	TGTGCCAGCAGCCCCCAGGGGGTTAGCACAGATACGCAGTATTTT	CASSPQGVSTDTQYF
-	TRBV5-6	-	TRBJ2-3	TGTGCCAGCAGCTTGGGAGGTTTTGGAGATACGCAGTATTTT	CASSLGGFGDTQYF
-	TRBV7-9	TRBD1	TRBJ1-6	TGTGCCAGCAGTCCAAGGGACAGGGAACTCTATAATTCACCCCTCCACTTT	CASSPRDRELYNSPLHF
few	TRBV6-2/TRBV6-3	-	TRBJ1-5	TGTGCCAGCAGCCGACAGGCCCTGCTCGCTAATCAGCCCCAGCATTTT	CASSRQALLANQPQHF
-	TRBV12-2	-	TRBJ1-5	TGTGCAAGTCGCTTCCGTAATAGCAATCAGCCCCAGCATTTT	CASRFRNSNQPQHF
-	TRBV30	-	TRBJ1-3	TGTGCCTGGAGTGTAGGTCCAGGGGGAAACACCATATATTTT	CAWSVGPGGNTIYF
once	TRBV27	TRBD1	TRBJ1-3	TGTGCCAGCAGTGCGCAGGGGGATGGAGGAAACACCATATATTTT	CASSAQGDGGNTIYF
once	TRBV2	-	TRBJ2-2	TGTGCCAGCAGTGATGTCAGGACCGGGGAGCTGTTTTTT	CASSDVRTGELFF
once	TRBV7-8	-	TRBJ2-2	TGTGCCAGCAGCCTCCGAAGCGATGGCACCGGGGAGCTGTTTTTT	CASSLRSDGTGELFF